The rows below give T cell receptor beta chains drawn from one sample of a study of T-cell reconstitution after alpha-beta-depleted transplantation in children. TCRdb reprocessed the PCR reads with MiXCR, giving one entry per CDR3 protein. The sample consists of fewer than 550,000 distinct CDR3 sequences, about an eighth of them appearing once. Material: PBMCs, mostly from graft donor cells, obtained 180 days after TCRalphabeta/CD19-depleted stem cell transplant. Receptors were obtained from a female patient aged 2 to 10 who had a stem cell transplant for aplastic anemia, so the T cells may come from the graft donor. Each CDR3 is given with its conserved first and last residue. D genes are given only for firm matches. Some rows mark clone size as missing; the rest say once, few, many or name a class of expanded clone.

size	J	D	V	DNA	CDR3
-	TRBJ1-2	-	TRBV9	TGTGCCAGCAGCCCCCGGGGGGGTCACAGTGGCTACACCTTC	CASSPRGGHSGYTF
few	TRBJ1-2	TRBD1	TRBV12-3/TRBV12-4	TGTGCCAGCAGCCCCGGGACAGCACGCGGCTACACCTTC	CASSPGTARGYTF
-	TRBJ2-1	-	TRBV20-1	TGCAGTGCTCCCCGCCCGGATGAGCAGTTCTTC	CSAPRPDEQFF
few	TRBJ2-3	-	TRBV11-2	TGTGCCAGCAGCTTAGGACGGGGACGGGGTCGTACGCAGTATTTT	CASSLGRGRGRTQYF
few	TRBJ2-3	-	TRBV29-1	TGCAGCGTTTCGGGGCTGGCCACAGATACGCAGTATTTT	CSVSGLATDTQYF
many	TRBJ2-2	-	TRBV10-3	TGTGCCATCCGACGGGGGATGGACACCGGGGAGCTGTTTTTT	CAIRRGMDTGELFF
-	TRBJ2-7	TRBD2	TRBV29-1	TGCAGTCCTCTAGCGGGAGGATATCGTTCCTACGAGCAGTACTTC	CSPLAGGYRSYEQYF
-	TRBJ1-1	-	TRBV21-1	TGTGCCAGCCCCGGGAACACTGAAGCTTTCTTT	CASPGNTEAFF
-	TRBJ2-2	TRBD2	TRBV7-2	TGTGCCAGCCTACTTAGCGGGAGCACCGGGGAGCTGTTTTTT	CASLLSGSTGELFF
-	TRBJ2-3	-	TRBV6-1	TGTGCCAGCAGTGAAAGGAGGGAAGATACGCAGTATTTT	CASSERREDTQYF
-	TRBJ2-7	-	TRBV20-1	TGCAGTGCTCCCCGGACAGCCCTGGGGGGTGAGCAGTACTTC	CSAPRTALGGEQYF
-	TRBJ2-7	TRBD2	TRBV28	TGTGCCAGCACCCATGGGGGAGGGGTCTCCTACGAGCAGTACTTC	CASTHGGGVSYEQYF
many	TRBJ2-1	-	TRBV15	TGTGCCACCAGCAGATCCCTGGGGGTATCCTACAATGAGCAGTTCTTC	CATSRSLGVSYNEQFF
few	TRBJ2-3	TRBD2	TRBV7-2	TGTGCCAGCAGCCTTAGCGGGAGTGGGTACACAGATACGCAGTATTTT	CASSLSGSGYTDTQYF
few	TRBJ2-3	TRBD2	TRBV7-2	TGTGCCAGCAGCTTAGCGCCTAGCGGCACCATCCCTACTAGCACAGATACGCAGTATTTT	CASSLAPSGTIPTSTDTQYF
many	TRBJ2-7	-	TRBV10-3	TGTGCCTCCCTGATGGGGGGGCGGTACTTC	CASLMGGRYF
-	TRBJ2-6	-	TRBV3-1	TGTGCCAGCAGCCACCAATGGGCCCCCTGGGCTGGGGCCAACGTCCTGACTTTC	CASSHQWAPWAGANVLTF
-	TRBJ1-2	-	TRBV6-5	TGTGCCAGCAGTTACTCGAGGACAGAACTCGACACCTTC	CASSYSRTELDTF
-	TRBJ2-3	TRBD2	TRBV3-1	TGTGCCAGCAGCCAAGTCCCTAGCGGAAGGGATACGCAGTATTTT	CASSQVPSGRDTQYF
few	TRBJ2-5	TRBD1	TRBV4-2	TGTGCCAGCAGCCAAGATGGGAGCAGGGGGCCGGAGCAAGAGACCCAGTACTTC	CASSQDGSRGPEQETQYF
many	TRBJ1-1	-	TRBV7-2	TGTGCCAGCAGCTTGCAGATAGGGGGCACTGAAGCTTTCTTT	CASSLQIGGTEAFF
few	TRBJ1-3	-	TRBV29-1	TGCAGCGTTCGAGAACCCTCTGGAAACACCATATATTTT	CSVREPSGNTIYF
few	TRBJ2-5	TRBD2	TRBV5-1	TGCGCCAGCAGCCCGGGACTAGCGGGAGGGCCCCAAGAGACCCAGTACTTC	CASSPGLAGGPQETQYF
few	TRBJ2-5	-	TRBV9	TGTGCCAGCAGCGTAGGAGGTCTAGCATCAGAGACCCAGTACTTC	CASSVGGLASETQYF
few	TRBJ1-4	-	TRBV19	TGTGCCAGTAGGATCCCTGGAGGGGAAAAACTGTTTTTT	CASRIPGGEKLFF
-	TRBJ1-5	TRBD1	TRBV6-2/TRBV6-3	TGTGCCAGCAGTCATCCGGGACAGGTTAGCAATCAGCCCCAGCATTTT	CASSHPGQVSNQPQHF
-	TRBJ1-4	-	TRBV28	TGTGCCAGCAGTCCCCCAGGGTACGAAAAACTGTTTTTT	CASSPPGYEKLFF
few	TRBJ1-5	TRBD1	TRBV10-3	TGTGCCATCAGTGATATTGGACAGGGGGTGGATCAGCCCCAGCATTTT	CAISDIGQGVDQPQHF
few	TRBJ2-3	-	TRBV5-1	TGCGCCAGCAGCCCCCGGGACTTCACAGATACGCAGTATTTT	CASSPRDFTDTQYF
-	TRBJ1-2	-	TRBV7-2	TGTGCCACTCAACGGACGCCAAACTATGGCTACACCTTC	CATQRTPNYGYTF
-	TRBJ1-6	-	TRBV28	TGTGCCAGCAGTTTGAGTGGCAGCTATAATTCACCCCTCCACTTT	CASSLSGSYNSPLHF
-	TRBJ2-6	-	TRBV12-3/TRBV12-4	TGTGCCATCACCCAAAGGGGGACGCCCGTGAGCTCTGGGGCCAACGTCCTGACTTTC	CAITQRGTPVSSGANVLTF
many	TRBJ2-7	TRBD1	TRBV28	TGTGCCAGTAGACCGGGACAGGGGGCAGGAGAGCAGTACTTC	CASRPGQGAGEQYF
many	TRBJ2-1	-	TRBV7-3	TGTGCCAGCAGCTCCGGACAGAGTTTATACAATGAGCAGTTCTTC	CASSSGQSLYNEQFF
many	TRBJ2-3	-	TRBV3-1	TGTGCCAGCAGCCAAGGTGGGGCCCGGACAGATACGCAGTATTTT	CASSQGGARTDTQYF